This T cell receptor (beta chain) was documented in a study of control samples from healthy donors and cancer patients. The CDR3 contains 14 residues. With 4 bases removed from V and 1 base from J, the gap between germline ends came to 10 bases. Germline CDR1 and CDR2: LNHNV and YYDKDF (reference sequence). TCRdb keeps only in-frame clones here, not all; method: immunoSEQ multiplex PCR. Among 150,000 or so clones listed, around 94% were seen once. This receptor was identified in a man aged 55-75 years with colorectal cancer. This rearrangement joins TRBV15 to TRBJ1-1; D is perhaps TRBD1 (6 bases). Sequences were obtained from PBMCs. CDR3 protein: CATSTKGQNTEAFF. The CDR3 nucleotides are TGTGCCACCAGCACCAAGGGACAGAACACTGAAGCTTTCTTT. The variable domain in full, completed from reference TRBV15 and TRBJ1-1, reads DAMVIQNPRYQVTQFGKPVTLSCSQTLNHNVMYWYQQKSSQAPKLLFHYYDKDFNNEADTPDNFQSRRPNTSFCFLDIRSPGLGDTAMYLCATSTKGQNTEAFFGQGTRLTVV.